These T cell receptor beta chains were read from a single sample in a study of T-cell memory formation after mild COVID-19. MiXCR was run by TCRdb on the 5' RACE reads, yielding one entry per CDR3 protein. The repertoire holds about 420,000 distinct CDR3 sequences, with 20% to 25% as singletons. The sequenced sample consisted of PBMCs or a T cell subset sorted from them (not recorded which). The receptors were sampled from an adult woman who had mild COVID-19 (a few samples of this study predate the infection). Cell type and time point are not known. CDR3s include the opening cysteine and the closing phenylalanine or tryptophan. Fields, in order: clone size, J gene, D gene, CDR3 length, V gene, CDR3 protein, CDR3 DNA. D genes are given only for firm matches. A row's size may be missing; if present it is once, few, many or a size class.

>few|TRBJ2-5|NA|14|TRBV10-3
CAISDLGARETQYF
TGTGCCATCAGTGATCTGGGGGCGCGGGAGACCCAGTACTTC
>many|TRBJ1-1|NA|12|TRBV12-3/TRBV12-4
CASSPRGTEAFF
TGTGCCAGCAGTCCCCGGGGAACTGAAGCTTTCTTT
>NA|TRBJ2-5|TRBD1|13|TRBV29-1
CSVFSGGRETQYF
TGCAGCGTTTTCTCAGGGGGCAGGGAGACCCAGTACTTC
>few|TRBJ2-7|NA|14|TRBV19
CASSITPASYEQYF
TGTGCCAGTAGTATCACCCCGGCTTCCTACGAGCAGTACTTC
>few|TRBJ1-1|TRBD1|13|TRBV6-5
CASSHGTVSSAFF
TGTGCCAGCAGCCACGGGACAGTCTCTTCCGCTTTCTTT
>many|TRBJ2-1|NA|16|TRBV7-9
CASSLALASAYNEQFF
TGTGCCAGCAGCTTAGCATTGGCGTCAGCCTACAATGAGCAGTTCTTC
>NA|TRBJ2-7|NA|14|TRBV6-1
CASSTTQGRNEQYF
TGTGCCAGCTCGACCACACAGGGGAGGAACGAGCAGTACTTC
>many|TRBJ2-1|TRBD1|15|TRBV5-1
CASSPGTGGDNEQFF
TGCGCCAGCAGCCCAGGGACAGGGGGAGACAATGAGCAGTTCTTC
>NA|TRBJ1-1|NA|14|TRBV7-9
CASVRARKGTEAFF
TGTGCCAGCGTCCGGGCCAGGAAAGGGACTGAAGCTTTCTTT
>NA|TRBJ2-5|NA|17|TRBV7-6
CASSVDLVRRYQETQYF
TGTGCCAGCAGCGTAGACCTTGTTCGGCGGTACCAAGAGACCCAGTACTTC
>many|TRBJ1-1|NA|14|TRBV9
CASSVDVMNTEAFF
TGTGCCAGCAGCGTAGATGTTATGAACACTGAAGCTTTCTTT
>few|TRBJ2-7|NA|14|TRBV7-6
CASSLSPTGGEQYF
TGTGCCAGCAGCTTATCGCCCACCGGAGGCGAGCAGTACTTC
>few|TRBJ2-5|NA|11|TRBV29-1
CSVEGQETQYF
TGCAGCGTTGAAGGACAAGAGACCCAGTACTTC
>NA|TRBJ2-7|NA|14|TRBV9
CASSVGDGSYEQYF
TGTGCCAGCAGCGTAGGGGACGGGTCCTACGAGCAGTACTTC
>few|TRBJ2-3|TRBD2|17|TRBV3-1
CASSQDGSGRDTDTQYF
TGTGCCAGCAGCCAAGATGGTAGCGGGAGGGACACAGATACGCAGTATTTT
>NA|TRBJ2-1|NA|15|TRBV15
CATSRARTLYNEQFF
TGTGCCACCAGCAGAGCGAGGACCCTCTACAATGAGCAGTTCTTC
>NA|TRBJ2-5|TRBD1|13|TRBV29-1
CSVGQGFPETQYF
TGCAGCGTTGGACAGGGATTCCCAGAGACCCAGTACTTC
>NA|TRBJ2-1|TRBD2|13|TRBV29-1
CSVYSGNEGEQFF
TGCAGCGTTTATAGCGGGAATGAGGGTGAGCAGTTCTTC
>few|TRBJ2-7|TRBD1|16|TRBV10-3
CAISEGQGTETYEQYF
TGTGCCATCAGTGAGGGACAGGGGACCGAGACCTACGAGCAGTACTTC
>few|TRBJ2-1|NA|15|TRBV7-6
CASSLLGGKHNEQFF
TGTGCCAGCAGCTTACTAGGGGGGAAACACAATGAGCAGTTCTTC
>NA|TRBJ2-6|NA|14|TRBV29-1
CSVRQVAGANVLTF
TGCAGCGTGAGACAGGTAGCTGGGGCCAACGTCCTGACTTTC
>few|TRBJ2-6|NA|15|TRBV20-1
CSAKPPGTGANVLTF
TGCAGTGCTAAACCTCCAGGGACCGGGGCCAACGTCCTGACTTTC
>NA|TRBJ1-2|TRBD1|15|TRBV12-3/TRBV12-4
CASSLSGTAVTGYTF
TGTGCCAGCAGTCTTTCCGGGACAGCCGTCACAGGCTACACCTTC
>NA|TRBJ1-5|NA|12|TRBV6-6
CASKGDNQPQHF
TGTGCCAGCAAGGGGGACAATCAGCCCCAGCATTTT
>NA|TRBJ2-4|NA|16|TRBV7-3
CASGSGRSAVKNIQYF
TGTGCCAGCGGAAGTGGACGCTCGGCCGTCAAAAACATTCAGTACTTC